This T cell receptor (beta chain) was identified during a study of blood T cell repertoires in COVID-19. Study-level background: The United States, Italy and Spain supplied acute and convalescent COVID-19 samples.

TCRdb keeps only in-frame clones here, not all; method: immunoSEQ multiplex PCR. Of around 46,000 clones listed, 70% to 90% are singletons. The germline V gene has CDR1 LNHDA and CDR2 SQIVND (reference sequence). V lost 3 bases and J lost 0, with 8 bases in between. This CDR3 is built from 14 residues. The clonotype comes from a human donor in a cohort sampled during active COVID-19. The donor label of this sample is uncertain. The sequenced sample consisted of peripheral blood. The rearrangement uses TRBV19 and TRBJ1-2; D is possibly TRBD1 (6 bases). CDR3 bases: TGTGCCAGTAGTATCCGGACAGCTAACTATGGCTACACCTTC. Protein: CASSIRTANYGYTF.